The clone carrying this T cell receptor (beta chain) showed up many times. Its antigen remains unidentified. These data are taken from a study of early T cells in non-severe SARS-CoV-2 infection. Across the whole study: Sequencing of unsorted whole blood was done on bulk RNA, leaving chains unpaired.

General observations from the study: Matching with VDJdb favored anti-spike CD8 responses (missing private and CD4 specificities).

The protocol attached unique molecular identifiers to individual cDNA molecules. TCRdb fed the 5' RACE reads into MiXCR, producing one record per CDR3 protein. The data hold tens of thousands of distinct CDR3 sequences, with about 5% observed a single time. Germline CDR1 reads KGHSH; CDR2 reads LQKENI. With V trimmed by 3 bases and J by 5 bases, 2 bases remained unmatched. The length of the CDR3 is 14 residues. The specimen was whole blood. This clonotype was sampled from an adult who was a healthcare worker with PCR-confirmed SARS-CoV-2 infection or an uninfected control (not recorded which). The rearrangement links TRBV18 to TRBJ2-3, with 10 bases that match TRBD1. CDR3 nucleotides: TGTGCCAGCTCACCGGGGACAGGGGAAGATACGCAGTATTTT. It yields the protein CASSPGTGEDTQYF.